This T cell receptor beta chain is from a study of vaccination and CD4 T cells after COVID-19. Study-level background: Post-diagnosis, post-COVID samples were collected after a median approximately 100 days, ranging 35 to 161. Collection of post-vaccine samples followed dose two by a median about 72 days, spanning a range of 14 to 241. The peptides that stimulated the cells were overlapping spike peptides from SARS-CoV-2, HCoV-NL63, HCoV-OC43 and HCoV-229E.

Treatment here: approximately 10-day PBMC culture with coronavirus spike peptide pools or control peptides (ViraFEST assay). A remark on this clonotype: Its antigen is currently unknown.

In germline, CDR1 is MNHNS, CDR2 SASEGT. Trimming stripped 3 bases from V and 7 bases from J, with 39 bases between. CDR3 size: 22 residues. At the Johns Hopkins FTIC core, DNA taken from cultured CD4+ T cells was sequenced by way of the Oncomine TCR Beta short-read assay. Genomic DNA was isolated from cultured CD4+ T cells. TCRdb redid the calling of the PCR reads with MiXCR, one entry per CDR3 protein. This sample has approximately 18,000 distinct CDR3 sequences, with more than 70% found just once. The J gene is TRBJ1-2, the V gene TRBV6-1; no clear D. The sequenced sample was CD4+ T cells from blood, cultured in vitro, obtained after SARS-CoV-2 vaccination. The receptor comes from a human donor who received a COVID-19 vaccine. This chain's CDR3 is CASSDQRLGAAVSIPTEFGYTF. The CDR3 nucleotides are TGTGCCAGCAGTGACCAAAGGTTGGGCGCGGCAGTATCGATCCCCACGGAGTTTGGCTACACCTTC.